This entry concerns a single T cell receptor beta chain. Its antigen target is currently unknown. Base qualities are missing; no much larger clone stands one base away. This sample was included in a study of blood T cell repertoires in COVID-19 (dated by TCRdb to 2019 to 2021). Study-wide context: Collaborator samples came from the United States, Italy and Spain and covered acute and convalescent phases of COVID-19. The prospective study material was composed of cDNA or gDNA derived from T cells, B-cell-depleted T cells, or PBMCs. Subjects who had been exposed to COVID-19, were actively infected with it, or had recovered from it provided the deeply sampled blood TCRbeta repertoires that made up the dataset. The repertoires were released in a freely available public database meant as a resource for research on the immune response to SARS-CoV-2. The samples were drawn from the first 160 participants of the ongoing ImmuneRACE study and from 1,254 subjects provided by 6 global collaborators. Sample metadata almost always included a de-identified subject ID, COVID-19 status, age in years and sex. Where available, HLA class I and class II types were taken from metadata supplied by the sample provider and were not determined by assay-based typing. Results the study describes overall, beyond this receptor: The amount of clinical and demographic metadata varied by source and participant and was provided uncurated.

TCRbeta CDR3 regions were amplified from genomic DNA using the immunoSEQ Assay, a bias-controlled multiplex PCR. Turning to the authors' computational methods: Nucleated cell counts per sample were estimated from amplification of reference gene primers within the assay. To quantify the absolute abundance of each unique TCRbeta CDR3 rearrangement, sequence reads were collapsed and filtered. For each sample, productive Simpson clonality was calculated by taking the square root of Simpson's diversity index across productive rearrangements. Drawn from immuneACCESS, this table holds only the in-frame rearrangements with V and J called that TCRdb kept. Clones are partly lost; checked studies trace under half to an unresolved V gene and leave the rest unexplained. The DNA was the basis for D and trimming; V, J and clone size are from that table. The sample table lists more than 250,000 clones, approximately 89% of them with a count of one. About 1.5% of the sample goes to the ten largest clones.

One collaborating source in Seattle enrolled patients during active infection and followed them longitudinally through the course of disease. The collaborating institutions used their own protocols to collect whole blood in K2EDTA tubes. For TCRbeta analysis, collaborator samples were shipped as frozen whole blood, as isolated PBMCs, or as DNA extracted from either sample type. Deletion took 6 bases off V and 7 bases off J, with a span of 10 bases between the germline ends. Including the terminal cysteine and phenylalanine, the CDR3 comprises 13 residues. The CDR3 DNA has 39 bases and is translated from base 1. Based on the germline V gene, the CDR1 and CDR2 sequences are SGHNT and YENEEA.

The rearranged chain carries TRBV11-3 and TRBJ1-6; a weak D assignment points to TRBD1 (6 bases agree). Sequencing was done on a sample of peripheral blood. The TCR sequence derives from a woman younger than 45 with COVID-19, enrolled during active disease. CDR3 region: CASRGGGNSPLHF. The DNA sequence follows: TGTGCCAGCAGGGGAGGGGGGAATTCACCCCTCCACTTT.